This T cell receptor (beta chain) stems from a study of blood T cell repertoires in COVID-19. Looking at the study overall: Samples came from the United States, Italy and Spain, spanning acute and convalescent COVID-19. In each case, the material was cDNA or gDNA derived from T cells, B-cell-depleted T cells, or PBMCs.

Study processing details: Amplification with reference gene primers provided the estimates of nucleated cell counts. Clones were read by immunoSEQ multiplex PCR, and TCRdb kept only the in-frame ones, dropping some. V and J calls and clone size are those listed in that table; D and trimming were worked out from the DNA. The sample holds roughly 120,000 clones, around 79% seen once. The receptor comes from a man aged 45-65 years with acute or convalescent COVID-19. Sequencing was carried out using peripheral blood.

CDR3 amino acids: CASSLATSGKGNEQYF. CDR3 coding DNA: TGCGCCAGCAGCTTGGCAACTAGCGGGAAAGGGAACGAGCAGTACTTC. The rearrangement links TRBV5-1 to TRBJ2-7, with 10 bases that match TRBD2. This CDR3 spans 16 amino acids. CDR1 and CDR2 (germline): SGHRS, YFSETQ. V lost 0 bases and J lost 5; bases outside the gene matches: 8. Using reference TRBV5-1 and TRBJ2-7 for the parts outside the CDR3, the full variable domain is KAGVTQTPRYLIKTRGQQVTLSCSPISGHRSVSWYQQTPGQGLQFLFEYFSETQRNKGNFPGRFSGRQFSNSRSEMNVSTLELGDSALYLCASSLATSGKGNEQYFGPGTRLTVT.